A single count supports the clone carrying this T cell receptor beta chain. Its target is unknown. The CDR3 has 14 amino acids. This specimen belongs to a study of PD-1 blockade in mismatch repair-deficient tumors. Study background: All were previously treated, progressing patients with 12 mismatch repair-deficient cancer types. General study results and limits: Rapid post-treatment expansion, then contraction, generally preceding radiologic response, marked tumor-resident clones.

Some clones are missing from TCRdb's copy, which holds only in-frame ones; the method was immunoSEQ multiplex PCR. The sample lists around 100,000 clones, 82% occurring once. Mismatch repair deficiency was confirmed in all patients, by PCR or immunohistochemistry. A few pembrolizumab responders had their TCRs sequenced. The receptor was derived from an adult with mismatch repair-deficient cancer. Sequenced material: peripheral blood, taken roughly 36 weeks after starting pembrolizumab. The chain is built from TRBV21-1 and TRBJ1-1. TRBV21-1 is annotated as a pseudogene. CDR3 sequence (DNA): TGTGCAGCTCCATGGGAGGGGGCGCGGGGTGAAGCTTTCTTT. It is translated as CAAPWEGARGEAFF.